This T cell receptor beta chain was recorded in a study of human T cells and chemical hapten exposure (dated by TCRdb to the early 2020s). For the wider study: For sensitization, 2% DPC in acetone was applied to a 2 cm by 2 cm area of upper inner arm skin. Weekly therapeutic DPC doses were additionally applied to the scalp of patients throughout the roughly 25-week study period. For TCR sequencing, blood came from about 28 alopecia patients at anywhere from one to four time points (pre-sensitization, 2, 6 and 24 weeks). The mostly female patient cohort included alopecia areata with under or over 50% scalp involvement, alopecia totalis and alopecia universalis. Peripheral blood TCR repertoire changes were tracked in vivo in alopecia patients during primary and secondary sensitization to the hapten diphenylcyclopropenone (DPC). Libraries were pooled for sequencing, and variation in per-sample TCR yields was attributed mainly to small differences in library volumes within the pool. Blood samples were taken from patients before sensitization (week 0) and at 2, 6 and about 24 weeks after DPC sensitization. Patch testing was performed on the upper back with Finn chambers containing 0.01% DPC, and the patch tests were scored after 6 days according to International Contact Dermatitis Research Group standards. General conclusions and limits of the study: Alopecia, a presumed autoimmune disease, was present in all patients, so the immune response of the patients might differ from that of healthy individuals. Patch test score correlated positively with the number of PT1 expanded TCRs, reaching significance at thresholds 8, 16 and 32 but not at 4. Repeated subsampling changed both the strength of the expansion versus patch-test correlation and the threshold at which the correlation became significant. Compared with pre-sensitization or healthy control sets, expanded TCRs formed significantly more large CDR3 similarity clusters, which is consistent with antigen-driven responses. DPC sensitization did not change the number of TCRs with a frequency above 1 in 1000, and there was no evidence of changes in global repertoire structure.

The sample's time point label, decoded: patch test 2, 6 weeks after DPC sensitization. In the paper's terms, the treatment or condition label means: therapeutic diphenylcyclopropenone sensitization with weekly scalp DPC. At each patch-test visit, blood was drawn before the patch test was applied. Patients were eligible if aged 18 to 70, diagnosed with alopecia and judged suitable for DPC therapy, and pregnant patients were excluded. Total RNA was isolated from unfractionated whole blood collected in Tempus Blood RNA tubes. Libraries were built with RACE. The listed sequencing device is NextSeq 500. During library preparation, unique molecular identifiers were attached to individual cDNA molecules so that TCRs could be counted quantitatively and reproducibly. Both TCR alpha and TCR beta chains were sequenced from each blood RNA sample. On the authors' methods: The median number of TCRs per sample was 95,638, ranging from about 23,224 to 690,600. The Decombinator software suite was used to annotate the V, J and CDR3 of the TCR reads. For the PS versus PT1 abundance plots, all samples were subsampled to the same number of TCRs (28,000). Expanded TCRs were defined as absent before sensitization and observed at least eight times at the 2-week time point. TCRdb's own reprocessing of the public reads used fastp at Q25 and MiXCR and kept productive beta chains. Entries are consolidated by CDR3 protein sequence, retaining the most common genes and DNA. The V and J calls follow TCRdb's processing rather than the paper's. The sample table records a few hundred thousand distinct CDR3 sequences; about 6.3% of these occur just once. Around 5.6% of the sample comes from the top ten.

This clonotype showed up many times. Its antigen has not been determined. Base qualities are missing; no much larger clone stands one base away. Relative to germline, V is 1 base shorter and J is 8 bases shorter, with 11 bases between their ends. Its CDR3 holds 14 amino acids, cysteine through phenylalanine. Kept here is only the CDR3 DNA, which spans 42 bases and is read in frame from base 1. For CDR1 and CDR2, the germline V gene lists SGHVS and FQNEAQ. The sample in question was whole blood, obtained in connection with sensitization to the hapten diphenylcyclopropenone (DPC). This receptor was identified in a woman younger than 30 with alopecia areata. Some clones in this sample may be carry-over from other donors' samples. The chain uses TRBV7-8 and TRBJ1-4; the best D guess is TRBD1, with 5 bases matching. The DNA sequence follows: TGTGCCAGCAGCTTAGAGGCCTCAGGGGAAAAACTGTTTTTT. It is translated as CASSLEASGEKLFF.